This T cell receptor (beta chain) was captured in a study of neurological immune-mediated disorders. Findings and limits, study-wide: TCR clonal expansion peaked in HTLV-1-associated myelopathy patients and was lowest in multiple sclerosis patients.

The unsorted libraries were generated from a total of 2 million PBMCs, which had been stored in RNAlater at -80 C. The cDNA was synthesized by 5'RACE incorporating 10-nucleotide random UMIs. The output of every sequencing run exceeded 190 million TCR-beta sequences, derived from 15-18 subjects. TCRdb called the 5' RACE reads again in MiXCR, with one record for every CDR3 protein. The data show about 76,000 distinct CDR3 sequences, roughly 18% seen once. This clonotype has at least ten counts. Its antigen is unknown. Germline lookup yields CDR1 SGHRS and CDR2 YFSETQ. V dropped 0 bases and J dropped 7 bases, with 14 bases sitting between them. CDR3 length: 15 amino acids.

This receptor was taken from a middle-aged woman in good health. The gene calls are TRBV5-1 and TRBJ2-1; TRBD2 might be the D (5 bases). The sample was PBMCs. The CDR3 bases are TGCGCCAGCAGCTTGGCATTCGGGGAAGGGAATGAGCAGTTCTTC. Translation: CASSLAFGEGNEQFF.